The 16 T cell receptor beta chains below were found in one sample sequenced in a study of blood T cell repertoires in COVID-19. The data were produced by immunoSEQ multiplex PCR, yet TCRdb's version contains in-frame clones alone and is incomplete. The table has approximately 10,000 clones, about 80% seen once. Specimen: peripheral blood. These receptors came from a human donor in a cohort sampled during active COVID-19.

The genes are TRBV7-9 and TRBJ2-1; 8 positions agree with TRBD2. There are 15 residues in the CDR3. V trimming: 5 bases; J trimming: 3 bases; junction bases outside the gene matches: 6. CDR1 is SEHNR, CDR2 FQNEAQ, per germline (reference sequence). The CDR3 DNA sequence: TGTGCCAGCAGCCCGCAGGCGGGAGGCTACAATGAGCAGTTCTTC. Translating it yields CASSPQAGGYNEQFF.

The chain recombines TRBV27 with TRBJ2-1, with 8 nucleotides matching TRBD2. Unmatched junction bases numbered 14, after V lost 7 bases and J lost 9 bases. The CDR3 totals 15 residues. From germline, CDR1 is MNHEY and CDR2 SMNVEV (reference sequence). The CDR3 region has the DNA TGTGCCAGCACCAGGGGAAGCGGGGGTGGGGGTGAGCAGTTCTTC. Its protein is CASTRGSGGGGEQFF.

The chain has TRBV7-9 and TRBJ1-4; 10 nucleotides agree with TRBD1. The trim removed 3 bases at V and 7 bases at J, leaving 2 bases unmatched. There are 14 residues in the CDR3. Germline V CDR1 and CDR2: SEHNR, FQNEAQ (reference sequence). This CDR3 is CASSLGQGSEKLFF. The DNA for the CDR3 is TGTGCCAGCAGCTTGGGACAGGGGAGTGAAAAACTGTTTTTT.

This clone was observed a few times. The V call is TRBV9, the J call TRBJ1-4; 7 bases line up with TRBD1. Germline V gene data show CDR1 as SGDLS and CDR2 as YYNGEE. V was pared by 0 bases and J by 6 bases, with 5 bases of the junction left unmatched. This CDR3 spans 15 amino acids. The CDR3 sequence is CASSVGGTVYEKLFF. CDR3 DNA: TGTGCCAGCAGCGTAGGTGGGACAGTCTATGAAAAACTGTTTTTT.

This chain links TRBV6-4 with TRBJ1-6; D is uncertain. CDR3 length equals 13 residues. Per germline, CDR1 MRHNA and CDR2 SNTAGT. V lost 8 bases and J lost 7, with 12 bases in between. CDR3 residues: CASARGLNSPLHF. The CDR3 nucleotides are TGTGCCAGCGCGCGGGGATTAAATTCACCCCTCCACTTT.

As to this clone: Other DNA sequences in this sample translate to the same CDR3. The chain is built from TRBV18 and TRBJ1-6, with TRBD1 identical over 10 bases. V lost 4 bases, J lost 7 bases, and 1 base stayed unmatched. From germline, CDR1 is KGHSH and CDR2 LQKENI. The CDR3 has 14 amino acids. The DNA for the CDR3 is TGTGCCAGCTCACGGGACAGGGGCAATTCACCCCTCCACTTT. Translating gives CASSRDRGNSPLHF.

The chain couples TRBV7-9 to TRBJ1-1; D is undetermined. The CDR3 is 14 residues long. V was cut by 2 bases and J by 3 bases, with 10 bases left in between. Germline CDR1 is SEHNR and CDR2 is FQNEAQ (reference sequence). CDR3 DNA sequence: TGTGCCAGCAGCTTATCGTCCGTTTACACTGAAGCTTTCTTT. The encoded protein is CASSLSSVYTEAFF. Using reference TRBV7-9 and TRBJ1-1 for the parts outside the CDR3, the full variable domain is DTGVSQNPRHKITKRGQNVTFRCDPISEHNRLYWYRQTLGQGPEFLTYFQNEAQLEKSRLLSDRFSAERPKGSFSTLEIQRTEQGDSAMYLCASSLSSVYTEAFFGQGTRLTVV.

The rearrangement joins TRBV30 to TRBJ1-5; D ambiguous. The CDR3 length is 13 residues. CDR1 GTSNPN and CDR2 SVGIG come from the germline V gene (reference sequence). Trimming removed 2 bases at V and 2 bases at J, with 7 bases between. In DNA form, the CDR3 reads TGTGCCTGGAGTCCCCCGGGCAATCAGCCCCAGCATTTT. Its translation is CAWSPPGNQPQHF.

The V gene is TRBV13, the J gene TRBJ1-1; 9 bases are shared with TRBD1. V gave up 5 bases and J gave up 8 bases; unmatched junction bases: 12. In germline, CDR1 is PRHDT, CDR2 FYEKMQ (reference sequence). The CDR3 length is 15 residues. The CDR3 protein is CASSTRYHRGREAFF. The CDR3 DNA reads TGTGCCAGCAGCACAAGGTATCACAGGGGGCGGGAAGCTTTCTTT. Full variable domain (missing parts from reference TRBV13 and TRBJ1-1): AAGVIQSPRHLIKEKRETATLKCYPIPRHDTVYWYQQGPGQDPQFLISFYEKMQSDKGSIPDRFSAQQFSDYHSELNMSSLELGDSALYFCASSTRYHRGREAFFGQGTRLTVV.

On this clone itself: Other DNA sequences in the sample encode the same CDR3. V usage is TRBV19 and J usage is TRBJ1-2; D is ambiguous. V lost 0 bases, J lost 2 bases, and 7 bases lay in between. The CDR3 covers 14 residues. CDR1 LNHDA and CDR2 SQIVND come from the germline V gene (reference sequence). CDR3 residues: CASSIDARNYGYTF. The DNA of the CDR3 is TGTGCCAGTAGTATAGATGCCAGAAACTATGGCTACACCTTC.

This chain connects TRBV7-2 to TRBJ1-1; a possible D gene is TRBD1 (5 bases). The CDR3 has 16 residues. V was shortened by 2 bases and J by 1 base, with 14 bases between the two germline ends. Germline CDR1 and CDR2: SGHTA and FQGNSA. This chain's CDR3 is CASSLMEGLRNTEAFF. For the CDR3, the DNA is TGTGCCAGCAGCTTAATGGAGGGGCTTCGGAACACTGAAGCTTTCTTT.

The chain recombines TRBV6-4 with TRBJ2-1, with 10 bases lining up with TRBD1. The junction had 1 base not matched to a gene; V was cut back by 0 bases and J by 5 bases. This CDR3 comprises 15 residues. CDR1 and CDR2 (germline): MRHNA, SNTAGT. The CDR3 loop reads CASSDSGQGHNEQFF. DNA of the CDR3: TGTGCCAGCAGTGACTCGGGACAGGGGCACAATGAGCAGTTCTTC.

The genes are TRBV6-7 and TRBJ2-7; 10 bases are a match to TRBD1. TRBV6-7 is an ORF; its function is uncertain. This CDR3 has 14 amino acids. Trimming took 6 bases from V and 7 from J; bases not matched to a gene: 9. CDR3 sequence: CASSQQTGGIEQYF. CDR3 sequence (DNA): TGTGCCAGCAGCCAACAGACAGGGGGCATTGAGCAGTACTTC.

This clone was seen a single time. V is TRBV2 and J is TRBJ2-1, with 10 bases matching TRBD2. The CDR3 covers 15 residues. Germline V gene sequence: CDR1 SNHLY, CDR2 FYNNEI. J was trimmed by 8 bases and V by 6 bases; bases with no gene match: 10. This chain's CDR3 is CASSSWASGGDEQFF. The CDR3 DNA is TGTGCCAGCAGCTCATGGGCTAGCGGGGGCGATGAGCAGTTCTTC.

This chain joins TRBV6-5 and TRBJ1-5; D not certain. The CDR3 runs to 15 residues. V shed 2 bases and J shed 5 bases, with 13 bases lying between them. Germline loops: CDR1 MNHEY, CDR2 SVGAGI. The CDR3 DNA reads TGTGCCAGCAGTTACGATCCACGAGGTCATCAGCCCCAGCATTTT. This translates into CASSYDPRGHQPQHF.

This chain joins TRBV11-2 and TRBJ1-4; TRBD1 might be the D (6 bases). CDR3 length: 14 residues. Germline assignment: CDR1 SGHAT and CDR2 FQNNGV. V lost 0 bases to trimming and J lost 7 bases, with 9 bases between them. The CDR3 bases are TGTGCCAGCAGCTTAGAACCAGGGGCTGAAAAACTGTTTTTT. Amino acids: CASSLEPGAEKLFF.